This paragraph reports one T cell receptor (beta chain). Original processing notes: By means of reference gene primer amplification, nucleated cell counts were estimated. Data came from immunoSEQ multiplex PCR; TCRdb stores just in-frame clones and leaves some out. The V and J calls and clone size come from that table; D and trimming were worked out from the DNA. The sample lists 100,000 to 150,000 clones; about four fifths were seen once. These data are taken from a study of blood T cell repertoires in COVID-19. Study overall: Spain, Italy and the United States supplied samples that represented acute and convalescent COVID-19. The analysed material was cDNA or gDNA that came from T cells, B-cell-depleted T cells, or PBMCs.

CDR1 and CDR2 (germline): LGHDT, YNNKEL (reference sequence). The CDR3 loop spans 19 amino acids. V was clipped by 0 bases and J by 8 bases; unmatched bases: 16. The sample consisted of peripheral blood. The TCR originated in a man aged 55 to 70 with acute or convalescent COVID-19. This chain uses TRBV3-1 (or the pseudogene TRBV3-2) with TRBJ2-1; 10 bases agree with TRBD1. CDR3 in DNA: TGTGCCAGCAGCCAAGATCGGGCGCGACAGGGGGCCCCGCTGTATGAGCAGTTCTTC. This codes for CASSQDRARQGAPLYEQFF.